What follows are 20 T cell receptor beta chains derived from one specimen sequenced in a study of OX40 agonist ivuxolimab in advanced cancers. Profiled with immunoSEQ multiplex PCR; TCRdb holds only in-frame clones, not every one. The table shows about 140,000 clones, with less than 95% occurring only once. The specimen was CD4+ or CD8+ T cells sorted from blood, collected in a trial of the OX40 agonist ivuxolimab. The receptors here all came from an adult with an advanced solid tumor such as melanoma, head and neck, liver or kidney cancer.

The chain has TRBV27 and TRBJ2-5; TRBD1 matches at 8 bases. V dropped 7 bases and J dropped 5; count of bases not matched to a gene: 6. The CDR3 is made up of 13 amino acids. Germline V lookup: CDR1 MNHEY, CDR2 SMNVEV (reference sequence). The CDR3 sequence: CASMRQGTETQYF. The DNA of the CDR3 is TGTGCCAGCATGCGACAGGGGACGGAGACCCAGTACTTC.

This sequence joins TRBV27 and TRBJ2-3; unclear D gene. Germline V CDR1 and CDR2: MNHEY, SMNVEV (reference sequence). This CDR3 spans 14 amino acids. The ends were cut back, 7 bases at V and 0 bases at J, with 11 bases in the middle. CDR3: CASTPAVSTDTQYF. CDR3 DNA sequence: TGTGCCAGCACCCCCGCTGTAAGCACAGATACGCAGTATTTT.

The rearrangement links TRBV10-3 to TRBJ2-1, with 8 bases aligning to TRBD2. Trimming cost V 0 bases and J 1 base; bases outside gene matches: 14. This CDR3 comprises 20 residues. Germline-derived CDR1 and CDR2 are ENHRY and SYGVKD. The CDR3 loop reads CAISESPGLVMDQSYNEQFF. DNA of the CDR3: TGTGCCATCAGTGAGTCACCGGGACTAGTTATGGACCAATCCTACAATGAGCAGTTCTTC.

The CDR3 DNA is TGTGCCAGCAGTCCCTCCTCTGGGGCCAACGTCCTGACTTTC. Its protein is CASSPSSGANVLTF. The chain combines TRBV14 with TRBJ2-6; no reliable D call. This CDR3 contains 14 residues. The V and J ends lost 6 bases and 0 bases respectively, with 6 bases between them. From germline, CDR1 is SGHDN and CDR2 FVKESK.

The chain couples TRBV28 to TRBJ1-2; 9 nucleotides line up with TRBD1. The CDR3 totals 16 residues. The J segment lost 0 bases and the V segment lost 5 bases, leaving 7 bases of the junction unmatched. The germline V gene has CDR1 MDHEN and CDR2 SYDVKM. CDR3 bases: TGTGCCAGCAGTCCCCCGGGACAGGGACCTAACTATGGCTACACCTTC. Translating gives CASSPPGQGPNYGYTF.

The chain employs TRBV28 and TRBJ2-3, with D unresolved. Germline CDR1 MDHEN, CDR2 SYDVKM. There are 13 residues in the CDR3. The V end was cut by 7 bases, the J end by 1 base, with 9 bases between. In DNA form, the CDR3 reads TGTGCCAGCAACCTAGGTGGCACAGATACGCAGTATTTT. Translation: CASNLGGTDTQYF.

J is TRBJ1-1 and V is TRBV2, with D unclear. This CDR3 is 13 amino acids long. The germline V and J ends were trimmed by 5 bases and 5 bases, with 12 bases remaining between them. Germline V CDR1 and CDR2: SNHLY, FYNNEI. The CDR3 DNA sequence: TGTGCCAGCAGTCTGGATGGGAGTACTGAAGCTTTCTTT. Amino acids: CASSLDGSTEAFF.

The V gene is TRBV11-3, the J gene TRBJ2-1, with 12 bases fitting TRBD2. Trimming cost V 3 bases and J 8 bases; bases outside gene matches: 11. CDR3 size: 17 residues. Germline V lookup: CDR1 SGHNT, CDR2 YENEEA. The CDR3 nucleotides read TGTGCCAGCAGCTTTGCGTTGGGACTAGCGGGTAGAGATGAGCAGTTCTTC. Residues: CASSFALGLAGRDEQFF.

The rearrangement links TRBV5-1 to TRBJ2-4, with D hard to call. Trimming shortened V by 0 bases and J by 6 bases, and 10 bases separated the two germline ends. CDR1 and CDR2 (germline): SGHRS, YFSETQ. The CDR3 covers 14 residues. The CDR3 sequence is CASSLGLELNIQYF. CDR3 DNA: TGCGCCAGCAGCTTGGGCCTGGAACTAAACATTCAGTACTTC. Filled out from reference TRBV5-1 and TRBJ2-4, the complete variable domain reads KAGVTQTPRYLIKTRGQQVTLSCSPISGHRSVSWYQQTPGQGLQFLFEYFSETQRNKGNFPGRFSGRQFSNSRSEMNVSTLELGDSALYLCASSLGLELNIQYFGAGTRLSVL.

The V call is TRBV5-8, the J call TRBJ1-1; TRBD1 matches 9 bases. Germline V gene sequence: CDR1 SGHTS, CDR2 YDEGEE. The V segment lost 4 bases and the J segment 2 bases; nucleotides outside the gene matches: 3. The CDR3 covers 14 residues. The CDR3 loop is CASSRDRANTEAFF. CDR3 coding DNA: TGTGCCAGCAGCAGGGACAGGGCTAACACTGAAGCTTTCTTT.

This chain connects TRBV28 to TRBJ1-5, with no clear D. V was cut by 5 bases and J by 4 bases, with 18 bases left in between. CDR3 length equals 16 residues. CDR1 is MDHEN, CDR2 SYDVKM, per germline. The CDR3 sequence is CASSKHSTGFNQPQHF. Written as DNA, the CDR3 is TGTGCCAGCAGTAAACACTCGACCGGATTTAATCAGCCCCAGCATTTT. The full variable domain, in which reference TRBV28 and TRBJ1-5 provide the parts outside the CDR3, is DVKVTQSSRYLVKRTGEKVFLECVQDMDHENMFWYRQDPGLGLRLIYFSYDVKMKEKGDIPEGYSVSREKKERFSLILESASTNQTSMYLCASSKHSTGFNQPQHFGDGTRLSIL.

The V and J genes are TRBV7-2 and TRBJ1-1; D ambiguous. Trimming shortened V by 1 base and J by 0 bases, and 3 bases separated the two germline ends. Germline CDR1 is SGHTA and CDR2 is FQGNSA. This CDR3 contains 13 residues. Here the CDR3 DNA reads TGTGCCAGCAGCTTAGGGATGAACACTGAAGCTTTCTTT. Residues: CASSLGMNTEAFF.

The rearrangement uses TRBV5-8 and TRBJ1-2; the match to TRBD1 covers 7 bases. After removal of 5 bases from V and 5 bases from J, the junction contained 6 bases not matched to a gene. The CDR3 is 13 amino acids. Germline loops: CDR1 SGHTS, CDR2 YDEGEE. This CDR3 reads CASRGQTRYGYTF. DNA for the CDR3: TGTGCCAGCAGGGGACAGACGCGATATGGCTACACCTTC.

V usage is TRBV27 and J usage is TRBJ2-3; 10 nucleotides line up with TRBD1. After removal of 4 bases from V and 3 bases from J, the junction contained 4 bases not matched to a gene. CDR1 and CDR2 (germline): MNHEY, SMNVEV (reference sequence). CDR3 size: 15 residues. CDR3 bases: TGTGCCAGCAGTTCCGGACAGGGGGTAACAGATACGCAGTATTTT. Translation: CASSSGQGVTDTQYF.

This clone appeared a few times. In the same sample, other DNA sequences code for this CDR3. V usage is TRBV11-2 and J usage is TRBJ2-7, with 9 bases aligning to TRBD1. CDR3 length: 14 residues. V shed 3 bases and J 3 bases; nucleotides not matched to a gene: 3. The germline gives CDR1 SGHAT, CDR2 FQNNGV. CDR3 DNA sequence: TGTGCCAGCAGCTTCACAGGGGGCGGCTACGAGCAGTACTTC. Its translation: CASSFTGGGYEQYF.

The chain couples TRBV28 to TRBJ2-3; D may correspond to TRBD1 or TRBD2 (5 bases each). V lost 2 bases to trimming and J lost 4 bases, with 13 bases between them. Germline loops: CDR1 MDHEN, CDR2 SYDVKM. The CDR3 consists of 15 residues. CDR3 in amino acids: CASSLGQGAPDTQYF. The CDR3 bases are TGTGCCAGCAGTTTAGGGCAGGGAGCCCCAGATACGCAGTATTTT.

The rearrangement links TRBV9 to TRBJ2-3; 12 bases map to TRBD2. The germline CDR1 and CDR2 sequences are SGDLS and YYNGEE. J was trimmed by 4 bases and V by 0 bases; bases with no gene match: 12. CDR3 length equals 19 residues. The CDR3 DNA is TGTGCCAGCAGCGTAGCGACTAGCGGGAGTGCAGGGGGGTCAGATACGCAGTATTTT. Translation gives CASSVATSGSAGGSDTQYF.

The CDR3 DNA is TGTGCCAGCAGCCAAGATCCGTACAGGGAAGAGGAGCAGTTCTTC. Protein product: CASSQDPYREEEQFF. J is TRBJ2-1 and V is TRBV4-2; possible D gene TRBD1, 6 bases. This CDR3 has 15 amino acids. Per germline, CDR1 LGHNA and CDR2 YNFKEQ. V was pared by 0 bases and J by 10 bases, with 16 bases between.

The rearrangement uses TRBV9 and TRBJ2-5; D possibly uses TRBD1 or TRBD2 (5 bases each). The CDR3 sequence is 15 residues long. Looked up from germline, CDR1 is SGDLS and CDR2 is YYNGEE. With 0 bases removed from V and 1 base from J, the gap between germline ends came to 10 bases. CDR3 sequence reads: CASSVAPGTQETQYF. Written as DNA, the CDR3 is TGTGCCAGCAGCGTAGCACCGGGGACCCAAGAGACCCAGTACTTC. Looking up the rest from reference TRBV9 and TRBJ2-5 gives the full variable domain: DSGVTQTPKHLITATGQRVTLRCSPRSGDLSVYWYQQSLDQGLQFLIQYYNGEERAKGNILERFSAQQFPDLHSELNLSSLELGDSALYFCASSVAPGTQETQYFGPGTRLLVL.

This clone was detected only once. The chain is built from TRBV9 and TRBJ1-1; D not certain. The CDR3 has 14 amino acids. Trimming cost V 4 bases and J 11 bases, with 21 bases left between them. Germline V CDR1 and CDR2: SGDLS, YYNGEE. The CDR3 DNA reads TGTGCCAGCAGCACCTTGACCAACAGCGGGTTCGCTTTCTTT. Residues: CASSTLTNSGFAFF.